A single sample is the source of the 23 T cell receptor beta chains below, sequenced in a study of blood T cell repertoires in COVID-19. Some clones are missing from TCRdb's copy, which holds only in-frame ones; the method was immunoSEQ multiplex PCR. Of more than 95,000 clones in the sample, more than 80% are singletons; the top ten hold under 30%. Sequencing used peripheral blood. The receptors stem from a man aged 55 to 70 with acute or convalescent COVID-19.

The chain employs TRBV3-1 (or the pseudogene TRBV3-2) and TRBJ1-6; 7 positions agree with TRBD1. Trimming took 10 bases from V and 9 from J; bases not matched to a gene: 9. CDR1 LGHDT and CDR2 YNNKEL come from the germline V gene (reference sequence). The CDR3 loop spans 13 amino acids. As DNA, the CDR3 is TGTGCCATTCGCCGGGACAGCGGTTCACCCCTCCACTTT. It codes for CAIRRDSGSPLHF.

The chain joins TRBV6-5 to TRBJ1-6, with 8 bases lining up with TRBD1. Germline V gene sequence: CDR1 MNHEY, CDR2 SVGAGI. The V and J ends lost 6 bases and 7 bases, in that order; junction bases with no gene match: 2. The CDR3 has 13 residues. The CDR3 loop is CASRRTGNSPLHF. The CDR3 nucleotides read TGTGCCAGCAGACGGACAGGGAATTCACCCCTCCACTTT.

J is TRBJ1-4 and V is TRBV6-5; 8 positions agree with TRBD1. V gave up 2 bases and J gave up 7 bases; unmatched junction bases: 9. Germline assignment: CDR1 MNHEY and CDR2 SVGAGI. The CDR3 consists of 16 residues. CDR3 in DNA: TGTGCCAGCAGTTACCTAACGGACAGGGCCTCTGAAAAACTGTTTTTT. Translating it yields CASSYLTDRASEKLFF.

In this sample, this clone turned up a few times. V gene TRBV5-4 combines with J gene TRBJ2-1, with TRBD2 matching over 7 bases. CDR1 is SGHNT and CDR2 is YYREEE in the germline V gene (reference sequence). V lost 4 bases and J lost 6; bases outside the gene matches: 10. The CDR3 totals 15 residues. Here the CDR3 reads CASSPGREGGNEQFF. CDR3 bases: TGTGCCAGCAGCCCTGGCAGGGAGGGCGGCAATGAGCAGTTCTTC.

The chain uses TRBV18 and TRBJ1-4, with D tentatively TRBD1 (6 bases). V was trimmed by 0 bases and J by 11 bases, leaving 16 bases between them. The CDR3 is 15 residues long. Germline V gene data show CDR1 as KGHSH and CDR2 as LQKENI. The CDR3 DNA reads as TGTGCCAGCTCACCACCGGTTGGGGGGGCGGAGAAACTGTTTTTT. This translates into CASSPPVGGAEKLFF.

The J gene is TRBJ1-1, the V gene TRBV6-5; D is possibly TRBD1 (5 bases). Germline-derived CDR1 and CDR2 are MNHEY and SVGAGI. The CDR3 is 13 amino acids. The germline V and J ends were trimmed by 5 bases and 3 bases, with 10 bases remaining between them. CDR3 protein: CASSRGGDTEAFF. In DNA form, the CDR3 reads TGTGCCAGCAGTCGGGGGGGTGACACTGAAGCTTTCTTT.

This chain joins TRBV6-5 and TRBJ2-5, with no clear D. V lost 0 bases to trimming and J lost 4 bases, with 12 bases between them. The germline CDR1 and CDR2 sequences are MNHEY and SVGAGI. The CDR3 extends over 15 amino acids. The DNA for the CDR3 is TGTGCCAGCAGTTACTCGAATAGCTTTGGAGAGACCCAGTACTTC. It translates to CASSYSNSFGETQYF.

The sample holds a few counts of this clone. The V gene is TRBV11-2, the J gene TRBJ1-5; 7 nucleotides line up with TRBD1. CDR1 and CDR2 from the germline V gene are SGHAT and FQNNGV. V lost 8 bases, J lost 3 bases, and 7 bases stayed unmatched. The CDR3 has 14 amino acids. DNA of the CDR3: TGTGCCAGCTCAATAGACAGGGTCAATCAGCCCCAGCATTTT. Amino acid sequence: CASSIDRVNQPQHF.

This clone was observed a handful of times. The CDR3 is CATNRGLSSGELFF. The CDR3 nucleotides read TGTGCCACCAACAGGGGGCTTAGTTCCGGGGAGCTGTTTTTT. The rearrangement links TRBV2 to TRBJ2-2; 9 bases are a match to TRBD1. CDR1 is SNHLY, CDR2 FYNNEI, per germline. V shed 10 bases and J 6 bases; nucleotides not matched to a gene: 9. The CDR3 has 14 amino acids. Based on the CDR3 plus reference TRBV2 and TRBJ2-2, the full variable domain is EPEVTQTPSHQVTQMGQEVILRCVPISNHLYFYWYRQILGQKVEFLVSFYNNEISEKSEIFDDQFSVERPDGSNFTLKIRSTKLEDSAMYFCATNRGLSSGELFFGEGSRLTVL.

Remarks on this clone: Within the sample, other DNA sequences also encode this same CDR3. The V gene is TRBV5-1, the J gene TRBJ1-5, with TRBD1 as a possible D gene (5 bases). The CDR3 sequence is 14 residues long. The V gene's germline CDR1 is SGHRS and CDR2 YFSETQ. Trimming cost V 0 bases and J 2 bases, with 6 bases left between them. For the CDR3, the DNA is TGCGCCAGCAGCTTGGCGGGGGGCAATCAGCCCCAGCATTTT. It translates to CASSLAGGNQPQHF.

The genes are TRBV28 and TRBJ2-4; TRBD2 might be the D (6 bases). This CDR3 comprises 15 residues. V was shortened by 6 bases and J by 0 bases, with 12 bases between the two germline ends. Germline V gives CDR1 MDHEN, CDR2 SYDVKM. Written as DNA, the CDR3 is TGTGCCAGCAGCGGGAGCCGTATAGCCAAAAACATTCAGTACTTC. The encoded protein is CASSGSRIAKNIQYF.

The chain couples TRBV10-3 to TRBJ2-7; TRBD2 might be the D (6 bases). This CDR3 is built from 14 residues. Germline V gene sequence: CDR1 ENHRY, CDR2 SYGVKD. Deletions cut 1 base from V and 5 bases from J, with 12 bases between. DNA of the CDR3: TGTGCCATCAGTGAGTTACGGCCGGGGGACGAGCAGTACTTC. Its translation: CAISELRPGDEQYF.

The V gene is TRBV20-1, the J gene TRBJ1-5; TRBD1 might be the D (6 bases). Per germline, CDR1 DFQATT and CDR2 SNEGSKA (reference sequence). With 3 bases removed from V and 8 bases from J, the gap between germline ends came to 17 bases. The CDR3 contains 14 residues. CDR3 residues: CSASGGLGEKPQHF. For the CDR3, the DNA is TGCAGTGCTAGTGGGGGCCTGGGTGAGAAGCCCCAGCATTTT.

In regard to this clone: This sample also contains other DNA sequences that code for the same CDR3. The chain joins TRBV30 to TRBJ1-5; tentatively, D is TRBD1 (6 bases). This CDR3 has 13 amino acids. CDR1 is GTSNPN, CDR2 SVGIG, per germline (reference sequence). The germline V and J ends were trimmed by 0 bases and 7 bases, with 10 bases remaining between them. CDR3 in DNA: TGTGCCTGGAGTGTAAGGGGGGGACAGCCCCAGCATTTT. The encoded protein is CAWSVRGGQPQHF.

This clone was counted between two and nine times. The rearrangement links TRBV5-1 to TRBJ1-1, with D possibly matching TRBD1 (6 bases). Germline CDR1 is SGHRS and CDR2 is YFSETQ. V was shortened by 0 bases and J by 5 bases, with 17 bases between the two germline ends. There are 16 residues in the CDR3. The CDR3 DNA follows: TGCGCCAGCAGCTTGGCAAATTTCAGGGGCGGGACTGAAGCTTTCTTT. Protein sequence: CASSLANFRGGTEAFF.

This rearrangement joins TRBV6-5 to TRBJ1-1; 8 bases fit TRBD1. Germline CDR1 is MNHEY and CDR2 is SVGAGI. Trimming at V came to 6 bases and at J to 10 bases, leaving 7 bases not matched to a gene. CDR3 length: 12 residues. The CDR3 sequence is CASRKDREGAFF. Written as DNA, the CDR3 is TGTGCCAGCAGGAAGGACAGGGAGGGAGCTTTCTTT.

The chain combines TRBV19 with TRBJ2-5, with 9 nucleotides matching TRBD1. The germline gives CDR1 LNHDA, CDR2 SQIVND (reference sequence). This CDR3 has 13 residues. After removal of 6 bases from V and 1 base from J, the junction contained 0 bases not matched to a gene. DNA of the CDR3: TGTGCCAGTAGGGACAGGGGCCAAGAGACCCAGTACTTC. Translating it yields CASRDRGQETQYF.

The genes are TRBV6-5 and TRBJ2-5, with 7 bases lining up with TRBD1. In germline, CDR1 is MNHEY, CDR2 SVGAGI. Trimming removed 7 bases from V and 3 bases from J; junction bases left unmatched: 8. The CDR3 is 14 amino acids. The DNA for the CDR3 is TGTGCCAGCACTCAAACCGGGACAGAAGAGACCCAGTACTTC. It translates to CASTQTGTEETQYF.

V and J are TRBV28 and TRBJ2-7, with TRBD2 matching over 14 bases. The CDR3 extends over 20 amino acids. With V trimmed by 4 bases and J by 0 bases, 14 bases remained unmatched. The germline gives CDR1 MDHEN, CDR2 SYDVKM. CDR3 protein: CASSSLGTSGRWGLSYEQYF. The DNA for the CDR3 is TGTGCCAGCAGTTCTCTTGGGACTAGCGGGAGATGGGGGCTCTCCTACGAGCAGTACTTC.

This chain uses TRBV19 with TRBJ1-2; D unresolved. With 4 bases removed from V and 1 base from J, the gap between germline ends came to 10 bases. This CDR3 region has 14 residues. The germline gives CDR1 LNHDA, CDR2 SQIVND (reference sequence). CDR3: CASSTYENNYGYTF. In nucleotides, the CDR3 is TGTGCCAGTAGTACATACGAGAATAACTATGGCTACACCTTC. The full variable domain, rest sourced from reference TRBV19 and TRBJ1-2, is DGGITQSPKYLFRKEGQNVTLSCEQNLNHDAMYWYRQDPGQGLRLIYYSQIVNDFQKGDIAEGYSVSREKKESFPLTVTSAQKNPTAFYLCASSTYENNYGYTFGSGTRLTVV.

This CDR3 is CASSSPGTGGLSGNTIYF. The CDR3 DNA sequence: TGTGCCAGCAGCTCACCCGGGACAGGGGGCCTCTCTGGAAACACCATATATTTT. The rearrangement uses TRBV5-4 and TRBJ1-3, with TRBD1 matching over 12 bases. The CDR3 consists of 18 residues. V gave up 3 bases and J gave up 0 bases; unmatched junction bases: 7. The germline V gene encodes CDR1 SGHNT and CDR2 YYREEE (reference sequence).

The rearrangement uses TRBV10-2 and TRBJ2-1; TRBD2 aligns across 7 bases. Germline V gene sequence: CDR1 WSHSY, CDR2 SAAADI. V gave up 6 bases and J gave up 6 bases; unmatched junction bases: 11. The CDR3 covers 15 residues. The CDR3 loop reads CASSGGTRAPNEQFF. The CDR3 DNA is TGCGCCAGCAGCGGGGGGACTCGGGCACCCAATGAGCAGTTCTTC.

This chain connects TRBV4-1 to TRBJ1-2; 7 nucleotides agree with TRBD1. Germline loops: CDR1 MGHRA, CDR2 YSYEKL. The V segment lost 0 bases and the J segment 5 bases; nucleotides outside the gene matches: 6. This CDR3 has 15 amino acids. CDR3 DNA: TGCGCCAGCAGCCAAGATCCAGGGGGATTTTATGGCTACACCTTC. This encodes CASSQDPGGFYGYTF.